This paragraph covers one TCR beta chain sequence. The CDR3 has 14 residues. V was pared by 5 bases and J by 13 bases, with 21 bases between. Germline values: CDR1 LNHNV, CDR2 YYDKDF (reference sequence). These data belong to a study of blood T cell repertoires in COVID-19. The overall study: Both acute and convalescent COVID-19 samples were obtained from the United States, Italy and Spain. The analysed material was cDNA or gDNA that came from T cells, B-cell-depleted T cells, or PBMCs.

How the authors handled the data: Estimated nucleated cell counts came from reference gene primer amplification. The assay was immunoSEQ multiplex PCR, and TCRdb's table has in-frame clones only and misses some. V and J calls and clone size are copied from that table; D and trimming were computed from the DNA. This sample has over 85,000 clones, with 82% found just once. This chain connects TRBV15 to TRBJ2-1; a possible D gene is TRBD2 (5 bases). The clonotype comes from a woman aged 55-70 years with acute or convalescent COVID-19. Sequencing was performed on peripheral blood. The CDR3 protein is CATSARRTEGSQFF. The CDR3, as DNA: TGTGCCACCAGCGCCCGGAGGACTGAGGGAAGTCAGTTCTTC.